This TCR beta chain was recorded in a study of monozygotic twins with cystic fibrosis. Across the whole study: Library input was 3 to 3.5 micrograms of fragmented DNA, with approximately 16 PCR cycles.

J lost 14 bases, V lost 4 bases, and 13 bases had no gene match. CDR3 size: 15 residues. In germline, CDR1 is SGHVS, CDR2 FNYEAQ. On this clone itself: The antigen remains unidentified.

TCRdb keeps only in-frame clones here, not all; method: immunoSEQ multiplex PCR. The profile shows roughly 14,000 clones, approximately 98% of them singletons. Regarding the study as a whole: Clonality was generally low (median roughly 0.0095), higher in the most severe patients. J usage was most co-twin-similar in 8 of 16 pairs, V in 13. Unrelated CF individuals shared fewer identical clonotypes than monozygotic CF twins.

The sample consisted of blood. The chain is built from TRBV7-6 and TRBJ2-1; 11 bases agree with TRBD2. The sequence was collected from a girl aged 2-15 years with cystic fibrosis. The CDR3 DNA reads as TGTGCCAGCAGCTCCTCTGAGGCGACTAGCGGGAAGAAGTTCTTC. Translated, it gives CASSSSEATSGKKFF.